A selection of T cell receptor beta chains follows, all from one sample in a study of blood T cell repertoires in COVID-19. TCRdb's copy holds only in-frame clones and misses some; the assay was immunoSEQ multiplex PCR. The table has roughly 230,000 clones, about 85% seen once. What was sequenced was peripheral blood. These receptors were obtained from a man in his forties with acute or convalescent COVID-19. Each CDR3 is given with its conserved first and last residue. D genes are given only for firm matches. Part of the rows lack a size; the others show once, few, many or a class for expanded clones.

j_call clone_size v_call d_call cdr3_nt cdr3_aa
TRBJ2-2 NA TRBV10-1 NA TGCGCCAGCAGTGGGGGGCAGGGGAACGGGGAGCTGTTTTTT CASSGGQGNGELFF
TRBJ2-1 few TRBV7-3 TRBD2 TGTGCCAGCAGCCCGACTAGCGGGGACATGAATGAGCAGTTCTTC CASSPTSGDMNEQFF
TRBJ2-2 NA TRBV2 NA TGTGCCAGCAGGGGCGGACTGAACACGAACACCGGGGAGCTGTTTTTT CASRGGLNTNTGELFF
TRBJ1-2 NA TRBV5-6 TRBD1 TGTGCCAGCAGCCCAACAGGGGAACTCCCCTCGGTCTATGGCTACACCTTC CASSPTGELPSVYGYTF
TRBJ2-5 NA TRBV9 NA TGTGCCAGCAGCGTAACTAGTTCGGGAGAGACCCAGTACTTC CASSVTSSGETQYF
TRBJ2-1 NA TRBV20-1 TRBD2 TGCAGTGCTAGTCAGGGGACTAGCGGGGTAAATGAGCAGTTCTTC CSASQGTSGVNEQFF
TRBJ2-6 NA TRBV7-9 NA TGTGCCAGCAGCTCCTTCGGGGCCAACGTCCTGACTTTC CASSSFGANVLTF
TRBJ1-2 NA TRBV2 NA TGTGCCAGCAGAGCCGGGACATCTTATGGCTACACCTTC CASRAGTSYGYTF
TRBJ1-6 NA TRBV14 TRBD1 TGTGCCAGCAGCCATCGGGACAGGCGAAATTCACCCCTCCACTTT CASSHRDRRNSPLHF
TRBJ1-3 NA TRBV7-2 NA TGTGCCAGCAGCCCCTCACAGGGTATCACCATATATTTT CASSPSQGITIYF
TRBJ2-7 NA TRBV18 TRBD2 TGTGCCAGCTCATCGACTAGCGGGGGAGATTACGAGCAGTACTTC CASSSTSGGDYEQYF
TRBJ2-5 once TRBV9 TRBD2 TGTGCCAGCAGCGTAGGGGCGGGAGCGGGACAAGAGACCCAGTACTTC CASSVGAGAGQETQYF
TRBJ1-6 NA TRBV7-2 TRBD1 TGTGCCAGCAGCCACGGACAGGAGAGGAACCAAGATAATTCACCCCTCCACTTT CASSHGQERNQDNSPLHF
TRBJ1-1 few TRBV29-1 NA TGCAGCGGATCGAACATGCAGGGGTGGAGGACTGAAGCTTTCTTT CSGSNMQGWRTEAFF
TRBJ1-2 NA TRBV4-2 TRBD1 TGTGCCAGCAGCCAAGTTACAGGGGATGGCTACACCTTC CASSQVTGDGYTF
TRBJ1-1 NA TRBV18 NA TGTGCCAGCTCGCCCAGGGCGGAGATGAACACTGAAGCTTTCTTT CASSPRAEMNTEAFF
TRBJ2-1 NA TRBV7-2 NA TGTGCCAGCAGCCCTAGGGGGGGGGAGATTGAGCAGTTCTTC CASSPRGGEIEQFF
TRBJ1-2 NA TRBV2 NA TGTGCCAGCAGTGTTTTGGTGGCGGGTGGCTACACCTTC CASSVLVAGGYTF
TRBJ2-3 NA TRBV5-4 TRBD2 TGTGCCAGCAGCCCGAATCTAGCGGGGGGGCCCACAGATACGCAGTATTTT CASSPNLAGGPTDTQYF
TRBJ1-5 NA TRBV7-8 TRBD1 TGTGCCAGCAGCCATGCTGGGACAGGGGGTGGACAGCCCCAGCATTTT CASSHAGTGGGQPQHF
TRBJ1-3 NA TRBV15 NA TGTGCCACCAGCAGAGATCCCGGGATTAGGGACACCATATATTTT CATSRDPGIRDTIYF
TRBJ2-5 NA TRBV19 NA TGTGCCAGTAGTGAATTTCAACAGGCCAAAGAGACCCAGTACTTC CASSEFQQAKETQYF